Listed here is a single TCR beta chain. The CDR3 covers 13 residues. Trimming took 5 bases from V and 12 from J, leaving 19 bases between them. Germline CDR1 reads MNHEY; CDR2 reads SVGAGI. The data originate from a study of cytomegalovirus exposure and HLA in healthy donors. With 60 Vbeta and 13 Jbeta primers, the PCR was carried out. Only in-frame clones appear in the TCRdb table, and some are missing; sequencing was by immunoSEQ multiplex PCR. The sample yields approximately 120,000 clones, 55% to 75% seen once. The gene calls are TRBV6-5 and TRBJ1-1; no definite D call. The sequence was obtained from a woman aged 70-85 years in good health and CMV-seropositive. Sequencing was performed on PBMCs. CDR3 in DNA: TGTGCCAGCAGTGCTCCCGGGAGGAATTTGCCTTTCTTT. Encoded protein: CASSAPGRNLPFF.